This T cell receptor (beta chain) was sequenced during a study of T cell responses to AZD1222 COVID-19 vaccine. General study findings and limits: Clonal diversity was possibly underestimated, and the donors were mostly white British, with more females. Nearly half of spike-specific TCRs reportedly target variant regions that are unmutated in the B.1.351 and B.1.1.7 variants. The span of vaccine-associated CD4 TCRs extended across spike, with dominance at 160-218 and 743-854.

Germline V CDR1 and CDR2: LNHNV, YYDKDF (reference sequence). The CDR3 totals 16 residues. With 0 bases removed from V and 1 base from J, the gap between germline ends came to 9 bases. The assay was immunoSEQ multiplex PCR, and TCRdb's table has in-frame clones only and misses some. The profile shows tens of thousands of clones, 88% of them singletons. Points on this clone: The target antigen is unknown.

Sequencing used peripheral blood, obtained 28 days after the second dose of the MenACWY control vaccine. This sequence originates from an adult who received the MenACWY meningococcal vaccine as a control. This rearrangement joins TRBV15 to TRBJ1-4, with D possibly TRBD1 on 5 matching bases. The DNA for the CDR3 is TGTGCCACCAGCAGAGATCGGGGGGGAACTAATGAAAAACTGTTTTTT. Translating gives CATSRDRGGTNEKLFF. Based on the CDR3 plus reference TRBV15 and TRBJ1-4, the full variable domain is DAMVIQNPRYQVTQFGKPVTLSCSQTLNHNVMYWYQQKSSQAPKLLFHYYDKDFNNEADTPDNFQSRRPNTSFCFLDIRSPGLGDTAMYLCATSRDRGGTNEKLFFGSGTQLSVL.